This T cell receptor beta chain was found in a study of T cell responses to AZD1222 COVID-19 vaccine. CDR1 and CDR2 from the germline V gene are MNHEY and SMNVEV (reference sequence). J was trimmed by 1 base and V by 3 bases; bases with no gene match: 6. The CDR3 totals 16 residues. Assay used: immunoSEQ multiplex PCR; TCRdb lists only in-frame clones, some missing. The sample contains about 97,000 clones, around 86% of which appear only once. This clone appeared a single time. The material was peripheral blood, obtained on day 0 of AZD1222 vaccination. The TCR was taken from an adult in good health. The gene calls are TRBV27 and TRBJ2-5; 9 bases align to TRBD2. CDR3 coding DNA: TGTGCCAGCAGTTTTCGGGGCGGGAGGGGCCAAGAGACCCAGTACTTC. It encodes CASSFRGGRGQETQYF.